Detailed here is one T cell receptor (beta chain). Primers used in a second PCR of about 7 to 12 cycles were a sample-barcoded 5' primer and a J-beta primer mix. Every cDNA molecule bore a tag from a template-switch adaptor containing 12 random nucleotides. Every sample gave at least 2.5 million paired-end reads containing CDR3. MiXCR, run by TCRdb on the 5' RACE reads, gives a single entry per CDR3 protein. Of 550,000 to 700,000 distinct CDR3 sequences listed, 27% are singletons. The source of the sample is a study of blood T cells in healthy people across ages. Germline CDR1 reads DFQATT; CDR2 reads SNEGSKA (reference sequence). The CDR3 totals 14 residues. Every sample had a minimum of 6 million PBMCs isolated.

This clonotype originated in a woman aged 70-85 years in good health. This chain joins TRBV20-1 and TRBJ2-5; tentative D call: TRBD2 (5 bases). Matching the DNA end better, TRBJ2-7 makes the J call doubtful. Sequencing was done on a sample of blood. The CDR3 DNA reads as TGCAGTGCCAGCGGTTCCCTGGCTTCCGGCGAGCAGTACTTC. It specifies CSASGSLASGEQYF.